The 30 T cell receptor beta chains presented below share a single source sample, sequenced in a study of OX40 agonist ivuxolimab in advanced cancers. Assay: immunoSEQ multiplex PCR; the TCRdb copy retains only in-frame clones and omits some. The sample yields some 60,000 clones, about 85% seen once. Sample: CD4+ or CD8+ T cells sorted from blood, taken in a trial of the OX40 agonist ivuxolimab. Receptor source: an adult with an advanced solid tumor such as melanoma, head and neck, liver or kidney cancer.

V usage is TRBV7-9 and J usage is TRBJ2-2, with no clear D. The CDR3 extends over 14 amino acids. The germline V and J ends were trimmed by 5 bases and 6 bases, with 13 bases remaining between them. Germline V gives CDR1 SEHNR, CDR2 FQNEAQ (reference sequence). The CDR3 here is CASSPYLGAGELFF. DNA of the CDR3: TGTGCCAGCAGCCCCTACTTGGGTGCCGGGGAGCTGTTTTTT. The variable domain in full, completed from reference TRBV7-9 and TRBJ2-2, reads DTGVSQNPRHKITKRGQNVTFRCDPISEHNRLYWYRQTLGQGPEFLTYFQNEAQLEKSRLLSDRFSAERPKGSFSTLEIQRTEQGDSAMYLCASSPYLGAGELFFGEGSRLTVL.

The rearrangement uses TRBV7-2 and TRBJ2-5; D ambiguous. The length of the CDR3 is 15 residues. The V gene lost 5 bases and the J gene lost 2 bases, with 15 bases spanning the gap. Germline-derived CDR1 and CDR2 are SGHTA and FQGNSA. CDR3 in amino acids: CASSLLVGTQETQYF. Written as DNA, the CDR3 is TGTGCCAGCAGCCTGCTGGTTGGAACACAAGAGACCCAGTACTTC.

The chain has TRBV30 and TRBJ2-1, with unresolved D. V shed 4 bases and J shed 7 bases, with 14 bases lying between them. Germline V gives CDR1 GTSNPN, CDR2 SVGIG (reference sequence). This CDR3 is 13 amino acids long. The CDR3: CAWNSGRINEQFF. The DNA of the CDR3 is TGTGCCTGGAATTCGGGCCGCATAAATGAGCAGTTCTTC.

In its sample, this clone was seen a few times. The V call is TRBV10-1, the J call TRBJ1-1, with 8 positions matching TRBD1. The ends lost 6 bases at V and 5 bases at J; junction bases unmatched: 5. Germline assignment: CDR1 WNHNN and CDR2 SYGVQD (reference sequence). The CDR3 has 13 amino acids. The CDR3 loop is CASRPTGGTEAFF. CDR3 sequence (DNA): TGCGCCAGCAGACCCACAGGGGGAACTGAAGCTTTCTTT.

This clone has a single count. The chain is built from TRBV2 and TRBJ2-7; D may be TRBD2 (6 bases). The CDR3 totals 14 residues. V was pared by 2 bases and J by 1 base, with 9 bases between. Germline V gene lookup returns CDR1 SNHLY and CDR2 FYNNEI. The CDR3 spells CASSERLDSYEQYF. For the CDR3, the DNA is TGTGCCAGCAGTGAAAGACTAGATTCCTACGAGCAGTACTTC. Using reference TRBV2 and TRBJ2-7 for the parts outside the CDR3, the full variable domain is EPEVTQTPSHQVTQMGQEVILRCVPISNHLYFYWYRQILGQKVEFLVSFYNNEISEKSEIFDDQFSVERPDGSNFTLKIRSTKLEDSAMYFCASSERLDSYEQYFGPGTRLTVT.

Only one count was recorded for this clone. The chain joins TRBV5-6 to TRBJ2-3, with TRBD1 as a possible D gene (5 bases). V was pared by 2 bases and J by 4 bases, with 14 bases between. The CDR3 is 15 amino acids. Per germline, CDR1 SGHDT and CDR2 YYEEEE. CDR3 bases: TGTGCCAGCAGCTTTCTGTGGGTACAGGCAGATACGCAGTATTTT. Its translation: CASSFLWVQADTQYF.

The gene calls are TRBV13 and TRBJ2-3; TRBD2 aligns across 7 bases. Trimming removed 5 bases from V and 3 bases from J; junction bases left unmatched: 8. Per germline, CDR1 PRHDT and CDR2 FYEKMQ (reference sequence). The CDR3 spans 15 residues. As DNA, the CDR3 is TGTGCCAGCAGCCCCCATAGGGGACTAACAGATACGCAGTATTTT. Translation: CASSPHRGLTDTQYF.

For the CDR3, the DNA is TGTGCCAGCAGCTGGGGAGGGACAGGGAATTCACCCCTCCACTTT. This codes for CASSWGGTGNSPLHF. This chain uses TRBV5-6 with TRBJ1-6; 9 positions match TRBD1. The CDR3 spans 15 residues. V lost 3 bases, J lost 7 bases, and 5 bases stayed unmatched. Germline V gives CDR1 SGHDT, CDR2 YYEEEE.

The chain has TRBV11-1 and TRBJ1-4; D remains unclear. Germline V gives CDR1 SGHAT, CDR2 FQDESV (reference sequence). This CDR3 has 14 residues. Trimming shortened V by 6 bases and J by 10 bases, and 18 bases separated the two germline ends. CDR3 sequence (DNA): TGTGCCAGCAGTCCTCAGCGCAGTCTCGGAAAACTGTTTTTT. Translation gives CASSPQRSLGKLFF. The full variable domain, with the rest looked up from reference TRBV11-1 and TRBJ1-4, is EAEVAQSPRYKITEKSQAVAFWCDPISGHATLYWYRQILGQGPELLVQFQDESVVDDSQLPKDRFSAERLKGVDSTLKIQPAELGDSAMYLCASSPQRSLGKLFFGSGTQLSVL.

The count of this clone is one. The chain combines TRBV5-1 with TRBJ2-2, with 9 bases that match TRBD2. Germline CDR1 and CDR2: SGHRS and YFSETQ. CDR3 size: 17 residues. The ends lost 5 bases at V and 0 bases at J; junction bases unmatched: 8. The DNA for the CDR3 is TGCGCCAGCAGACACGGCGGGAGGGTCCCGAACACCGGGGAGCTGTTTTTT. Protein: CASRHGGRVPNTGELFF.

The chain's CDR3 is CASSIRAGGTGYHEQFF. The CDR3 nucleotides are TGTGCCAGTAGTATACGGGCGGGGGGGACAGGGTATCATGAGCAGTTCTTC. The chain employs TRBV19 and TRBJ2-1; D tentatively reads TRBD1 or TRBD2 (9 bases each). Trimming took off 2 bases at V and 8 bases at J, with 22 bases between the two ends. CDR3 length: 17 residues. CDR1 and CDR2 (germline): LNHDA, SQIVND (reference sequence).

The chain links TRBV6-1 to TRBJ2-7; D might be TRBD1 (6 bases). The germline gives CDR1 MNHNS, CDR2 SASEGT. V lost 5 bases and J 5 bases, leaving 19 bases between the germline ends. This CDR3 region has 15 residues. CDR3 in amino acids: CASSSGGAGDNEQYF. CDR3 DNA: TGTGCCAGCAGTTCCGGAGGAGCAGGGGACAACGAGCAGTACTTC.

V is TRBV14 and J is TRBJ1-1, with D hard to call. V was clipped by 6 bases and J by 1 base, with 12 bases between them. This CDR3 comprises 14 residues. Germline CDR1 is SGHDN and CDR2 is FVKESK. CDR3 DNA sequence: TGTGCCAGCAGACCCACCCTCGAGAACACTGAAGCTTTCTTT. It translates to CASRPTLENTEAFF.

This chain connects TRBV5-1 to TRBJ1-6; D not certain. There are 15 residues in the CDR3. The V gene's germline CDR1 is SGHRS and CDR2 YFSETQ. Trimming removed 3 bases at V and 8 bases at J, with 15 bases between. CDR3 DNA sequence: TGCGCCAGCAGCTCTGGGGTTACGAAGGATTCACCCCTCCACTTT. It is translated as CASSSGVTKDSPLHF. Filled out from reference TRBV5-1 and TRBJ1-6, the complete variable domain reads KAGVTQTPRYLIKTRGQQVTLSCSPISGHRSVSWYQQTPGQGLQFLFEYFSETQRNKGNFPGRFSGRQFSNSRSEMNVSTLELGDSALYLCASSSGVTKDSPLHFGNGTRLTVT.

The gene calls are TRBV2 and TRBJ1-2; 11 bases align to TRBD1. Germline CDR1 and CDR2: SNHLY and FYNNEI. The CDR3 length is 13 residues. V lost 7 bases to trimming and J lost 7 bases; unmatched junction nucleotides: 5. The CDR3 loop is CASKDRGRRGYTF. CDR3 sequence (DNA): TGTGCCAGCAAGGACAGGGGGCGGCGTGGCTACACCTTC.

This clone appeared a single time. CDR3 nucleotide sequence: TGTGCCAGCAGCTTTAGTCCGGGCCAGAACACTGAAGCTTTCTTT. Its translation is CASSFSPGQNTEAFF. This sequence joins TRBV7-6 and TRBJ1-1, with D unclear. V shed 3 bases and J shed 1 base, with 12 bases lying between them. The CDR3 contains 15 residues. CDR1 is SGHVS, CDR2 FNYEAQ, per germline.

This clone was recorded only once. The J gene is TRBJ1-2, the V gene TRBV7-6, with TRBD1 as a possible D gene (5 bases). V lost 0 bases to trimming and J lost 7 bases, with 9 bases between them. CDR3 length: 13 amino acids. Looked up from germline, CDR1 is SGHVS and CDR2 is FNYEAQ. This CDR3 reads CASSLAQGRGYTF. The CDR3, as DNA: TGTGCCAGCAGCTTAGCGCAGGGACGTGGCTACACCTTC.

The chain combines TRBV6-1 with TRBJ2-3; D is tentatively TRBD1 or TRBD2 (5 bases each). This CDR3 has 15 amino acids. Trimming removed 7 bases at V and 2 bases at J, with 16 bases between. Germline lookup yields CDR1 MNHNS and CDR2 SASEGT. CDR3 loop: CASKPRGQHTDTQYF. DNA of the CDR3: TGTGCCAGCAAGCCGAGGGGCCAACACACAGATACGCAGTATTTT.

The chain couples TRBV4-1 to TRBJ1-6; TRBD1 aligns across 7 bases. Germline V gene sequence: CDR1 MGHRA, CDR2 YSYEKL. This CDR3 is built from 15 residues. With V trimmed by 1 base and J by 8 bases, 5 bases remained unmatched. CDR3 protein: CASSQGQGLYSPLHF. CDR3 nucleotides: TGCGCCAGCAGCCAAGGACAGGGACTATATTCACCCCTCCACTTT.

The chain recombines TRBV28 with TRBJ1-5; no firm D call. Germline loops: CDR1 MDHEN, CDR2 SYDVKM. The CDR3 length is 14 residues. V shed 2 bases and J shed 0 bases, with 5 bases lying between them. CDR3: CASSLEGSNQPQHF. CDR3 sequence (DNA): TGTGCCAGCAGTTTAGAGGGTAGCAATCAGCCCCAGCATTTT.

The J gene is TRBJ1-1, the V gene TRBV5-6, with D possibly being TRBD1 (5 bases). This CDR3 region has 13 residues. Trimming took off 4 bases at V and 7 bases at J, with 14 bases between the two ends. The V gene's germline CDR1 is SGHDT and CDR2 YYEEEE. Written as DNA, the CDR3 is TGTGCCAGCAGCCAGACGACAGCGATTGAAGCTTTCTTT. It specifies CASSQTTAIEAFF.

This chain joins TRBV18 and TRBJ2-5; 12 nucleotides line up with TRBD2. Germline CDR1 reads KGHSH; CDR2 reads LQKENI. V was clipped by 2 bases and J by 1 base; unmatched bases: 2. The CDR3 covers 16 residues. As DNA, the CDR3 is TGTGCCAGCTCACCATGGACTAGCGGGACCCAAGAGACCCAGTACTTC. Protein: CASSPWTSGTQETQYF.

The J gene is TRBJ2-1, the V gene TRBV7-3, with a weak D call TRBD1 (5 bases). The CDR3 has 14 residues. Between the trimmed V and J ends, which lost 3 bases and 7 bases, there was a span of 13 bases. Germline-derived CDR1 and CDR2 are SGHTA and FQGTGA. In DNA, the CDR3 is TGTGCCAGCAGCTTCTCGGCAGGGAAGAATGAGCAGTTCTTC. Translating it yields CASSFSAGKNEQFF.

J is TRBJ2-5 and V is TRBV9; 14 bases are shared with TRBD2. Germline CDR1 and CDR2: SGDLS and YYNGEE. V dropped 4 bases and J dropped 4; count of bases not matched to a gene: 18. The CDR3 sequence is 20 residues long. The DNA for the CDR3 is TGTGCCAGCAGCCCCGTCGGAGGGGGACTAGCGGGAGCGGAAGGAGAGACCCAGTACTTC. Protein: CASSPVGGGLAGAEGETQYF.

The J gene is TRBJ1-4, the V gene TRBV2, with 7 bases aligning to TRBD1. With V trimmed by 2 bases and J by 7 bases, 7 bases remained unmatched. The CDR3 has 15 residues. Germline CDR1 is SNHLY and CDR2 is FYNNEI. CDR3 protein: CASSERQGVVEKLFF. The CDR3 nucleotides are TGTGCCAGCAGTGAAAGACAGGGAGTAGTTGAAAAACTGTTTTTT. Filled out from reference TRBV2 and TRBJ1-4, the complete variable domain reads EPEVTQTPSHQVTQMGQEVILRCVPISNHLYFYWYRQILGQKVEFLVSFYNNEISEKSEIFDDQFSVERPDGSNFTLKIRSTKLEDSAMYFCASSERQGVVEKLFFGSGTQLSVL.

The gene calls are TRBV19 and TRBJ2-5, with 7 positions matching TRBD2. CDR1 LNHDA and CDR2 SQIVND come from the germline V gene (reference sequence). Unmatched junction bases numbered 3, after V lost 5 bases and J lost 0 bases. The CDR3 has 14 amino acids. Here the CDR3 reads CASSRGDHQETQYF. In DNA form, the CDR3 reads TGTGCCAGTAGTCGGGGGGATCACCAAGAGACCCAGTACTTC.

The CDR3 nucleotides read TGCGCCAGCAGCCCGGGACAGGGGGACAATGAGCAGTTCTTC. It encodes CASSPGQGDNEQFF. This sequence joins TRBV5-1 and TRBJ2-1, with 11 bases that match TRBD1. Germline assignment: CDR1 SGHRS and CDR2 YFSETQ. V shed 4 bases, J shed 5 bases, and the junction held 2 bases outside the gene matches. CDR3 length: 14 amino acids.

The chain has TRBV10-1 and TRBJ2-3, with 10 bases identical to TRBD1. The germline V gene has CDR1 WNHNN and CDR2 SYGVQD (reference sequence). The CDR3 loop spans 14 amino acids. The trim removed 4 bases at V and 4 bases at J, leaving 2 bases unmatched. The chain's CDR3 is CASSGQGASDTQYF. The CDR3 nucleotides are TGCGCCAGCAGTGGACAGGGGGCCTCAGATACGCAGTATTTT.

The chain carries TRBV7-9 and TRBJ2-3; D may correspond to TRBD1 or TRBD2 (5 bases each). This CDR3 comprises 16 residues. Trimming took off 2 bases at V and 1 base at J, with 13 bases between the two ends. The germline CDR1 and CDR2 sequences are SEHNR and FQNEAQ (reference sequence). This CDR3 reads CASSLRGDGGTDTQYF. CDR3 nucleotide sequence: TGTGCCAGCAGCTTAAGGGGCGACGGGGGCACAGATACGCAGTATTTT. The variable domain in full, completed from reference TRBV7-9 and TRBJ2-3, reads DTGVSQNPRHKITKRGQNVTFRCDPISEHNRLYWYRQTLGQGPEFLTYFQNEAQLEKSRLLSDRFSAERPKGSFSTLEIQRTEQGDSAMYLCASSLRGDGGTDTQYFGPGTRLTVL.

The chain combines TRBV2 with TRBJ2-5; 9 positions match TRBD1. This CDR3 comprises 14 residues. Germline values: CDR1 SNHLY, CDR2 FYNNEI. The V segment lost 7 bases and the J segment 3 bases; nucleotides outside the gene matches: 6. As DNA, the CDR3 is TGTGCCAGCAACCAGGGGACAGGGAAAGAGACCCAGTACTTC. Its protein product is CASNQGTGKETQYF. The entire variable domain, with the rest obtained from reference TRBV2 and TRBJ2-5, is as follows: EPEVTQTPSHQVTQMGQEVILRCVPISNHLYFYWYRQILGQKVEFLVSFYNNEISEKSEIFDDQFSVERPDGSNFTLKIRSTKLEDSAMYFCASNQGTGKETQYFGPGTRLLVL.